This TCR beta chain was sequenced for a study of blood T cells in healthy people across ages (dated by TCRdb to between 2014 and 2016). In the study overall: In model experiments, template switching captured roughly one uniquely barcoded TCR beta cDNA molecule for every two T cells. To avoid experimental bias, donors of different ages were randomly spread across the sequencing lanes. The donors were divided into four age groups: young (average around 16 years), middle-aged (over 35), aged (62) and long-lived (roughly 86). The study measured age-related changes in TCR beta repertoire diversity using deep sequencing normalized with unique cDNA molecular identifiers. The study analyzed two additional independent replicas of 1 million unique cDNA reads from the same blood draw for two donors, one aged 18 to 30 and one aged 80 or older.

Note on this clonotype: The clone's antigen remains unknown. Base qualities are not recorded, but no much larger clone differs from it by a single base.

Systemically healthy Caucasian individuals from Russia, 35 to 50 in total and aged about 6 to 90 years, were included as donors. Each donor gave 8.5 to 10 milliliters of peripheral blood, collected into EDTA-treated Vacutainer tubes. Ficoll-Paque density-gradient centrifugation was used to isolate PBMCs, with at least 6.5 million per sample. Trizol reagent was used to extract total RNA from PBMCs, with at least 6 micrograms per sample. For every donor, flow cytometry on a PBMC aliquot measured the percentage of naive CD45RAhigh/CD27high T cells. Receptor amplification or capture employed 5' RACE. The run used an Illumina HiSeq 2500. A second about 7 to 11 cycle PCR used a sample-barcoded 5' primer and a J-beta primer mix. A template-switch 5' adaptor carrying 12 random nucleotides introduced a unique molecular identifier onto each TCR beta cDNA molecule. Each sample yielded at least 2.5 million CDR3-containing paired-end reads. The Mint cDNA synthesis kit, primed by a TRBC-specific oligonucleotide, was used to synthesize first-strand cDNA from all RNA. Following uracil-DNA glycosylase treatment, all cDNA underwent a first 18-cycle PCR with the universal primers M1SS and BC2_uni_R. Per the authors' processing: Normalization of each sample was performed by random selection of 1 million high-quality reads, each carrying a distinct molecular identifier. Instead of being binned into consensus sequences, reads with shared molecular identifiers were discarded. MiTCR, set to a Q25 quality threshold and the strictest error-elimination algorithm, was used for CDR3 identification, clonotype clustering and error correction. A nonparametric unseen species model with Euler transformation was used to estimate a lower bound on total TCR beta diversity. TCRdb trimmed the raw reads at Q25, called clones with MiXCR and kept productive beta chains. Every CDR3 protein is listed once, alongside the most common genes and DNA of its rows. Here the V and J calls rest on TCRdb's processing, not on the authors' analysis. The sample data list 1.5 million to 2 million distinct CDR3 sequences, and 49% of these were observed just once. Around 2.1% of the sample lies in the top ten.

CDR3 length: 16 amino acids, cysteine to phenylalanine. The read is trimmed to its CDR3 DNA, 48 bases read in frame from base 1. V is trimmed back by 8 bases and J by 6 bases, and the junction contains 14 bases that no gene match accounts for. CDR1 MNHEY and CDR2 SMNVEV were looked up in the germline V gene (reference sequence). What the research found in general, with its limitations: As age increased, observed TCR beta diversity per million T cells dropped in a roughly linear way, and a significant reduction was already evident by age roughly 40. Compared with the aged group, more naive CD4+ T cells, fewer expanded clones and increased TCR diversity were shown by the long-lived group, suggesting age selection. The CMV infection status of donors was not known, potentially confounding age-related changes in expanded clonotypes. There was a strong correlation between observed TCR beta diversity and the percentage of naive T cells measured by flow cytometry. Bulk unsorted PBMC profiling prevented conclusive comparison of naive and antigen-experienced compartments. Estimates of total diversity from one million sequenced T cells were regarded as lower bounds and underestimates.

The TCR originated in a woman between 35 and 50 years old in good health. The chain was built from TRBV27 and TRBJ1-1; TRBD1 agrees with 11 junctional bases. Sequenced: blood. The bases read TGTGCCAGCCGACCGCTGGGACAGGGGGTTATCGCTGAAGCTTTCTTT. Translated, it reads CASRPLGQGVIAEAFF.